This T cell receptor beta chain derives from a study of regulatory T cells in long-lasting Graves disease. Study results and limitations: Sharing of public clonotypes was greater in persistent patients (around 3,000) than in new patients (roughly 1,000).

Time point meaning: newly diagnosed GD, antithyroid drugs for less than 3 months. With RNA extracted from PBMCs as input, the TCR library was made. The TCR beta library used iRepertoire HTBI primers with Arm-PCR amplification of CDR3. TCRdb reprocessed the multiplex PCR reads with MiXCR, giving one entry per CDR3 protein. The sample carries around 400,000 distinct CDR3 sequences, 15% recorded once. The length of the CDR3 is 19 residues. V gave up 5 bases and J gave up 4 bases; unmatched junction bases: 12. The germline V gene has CDR1 SGHAT and CDR2 FQNNGV. Worth noting for this clonotype: Its antigen is not known.

The V gene is TRBV11-2, the J gene TRBJ2-2, with 14 bases lining up with TRBD2. The sequencing here drew on peripheral blood mononuclear cells (PBMCs), taken at new diagnosis, from a patient treated with antithyroid drugs. The sequence was collected from a female donor with Graves disease. CDR3 in DNA: TGTGCCAGCAGCCCTAGCCGACTAGCGGGAGGGCGTCCCACCGGGGAGCTGTTTTTT. Translating it yields CASSPSRLAGGRPTGELFF.